Each of the 18 T cell receptor beta chains below was sequenced from the same sample in a study of OX40 agonist ivuxolimab in advanced cancers. The method was immunoSEQ multiplex PCR; TCRdb's version includes in-frame clones alone and lacks a portion of them. The table shows approximately 90,000 clones, with more than 80% occurring only once. The sequences come from CD4+ or CD8+ T cells sorted from blood, collected in a trial of the OX40 agonist ivuxolimab. The receptor set was obtained from an adult with an advanced solid tumor such as melanoma, head and neck, liver or kidney cancer.

J is TRBJ1-2 and V is TRBV5-6; D is uncertain. The CDR3 sequence is 14 residues long. The germline V and J ends were trimmed by 3 bases and 7 bases, with 16 bases remaining between them. Germline V gives CDR1 SGHDT, CDR2 YYEEEE. This chain's CDR3 is CASSSSAWWRGYTF. CDR3 DNA: TGTGCCAGCAGCTCCTCGGCTTGGTGGCGTGGCTACACCTTC.

This clone has more than one count but fewer than ten. This chain links TRBV19 with TRBJ1-2; 7 bases agree with TRBD1. Germline V CDR1 and CDR2: LNHDA, SQIVND (reference sequence). This CDR3 region has 13 residues. The V and J ends lost 6 bases and 6 bases, in that order; junction bases with no gene match: 7. The CDR3 reads CASSTQGKHGYTF. For the CDR3, the DNA is TGTGCCAGTAGCACACAGGGGAAGCATGGCTACACCTTC. The variable domain in full, with the rest retrieved from reference TRBV19 and TRBJ1-2, is DGGITQSPKYLFRKEGQNVTLSCEQNLNHDAMYWYRQDPGQGLRLIYYSQIVNDFQKGDIAEGYSVSREKKESFPLTVTSAQKNPTAFYLCASSTQGKHGYTFGSGTRLTVV.

The rearrangement uses TRBV30 and TRBJ2-1; no clear D. V lost 1 base, J lost 6 bases, and 13 bases lay in between. The CDR3 spans 14 residues. The germline V gene encodes CDR1 GTSNPN and CDR2 SVGIG (reference sequence). The CDR3 DNA sequence: TGTGCCTGGAGTGCCCTGAGACTCGCCAATGAGCAGTTCTTC. This translates into CAWSALRLANEQFF.

The V call is TRBV11-3, the J call TRBJ1-1; D is undetermined. The CDR3 has 15 amino acids. The V gene's germline CDR1 is SGHNT and CDR2 YENEEA. The ends were cut back, 3 bases at V and 1 base at J, with 12 bases in the middle. As DNA, the CDR3 is TGTGCCAGCAGCTTCGGCTTTACCGCGAACACTGAAGCTTTCTTT. This codes for CASSFGFTANTEAFF.

The rearrangement joins TRBV7-8 to TRBJ2-4; D may be TRBD1 (6 bases). The CDR3 totals 16 residues. The V end lost 1 base, the J end lost 6 bases, and 16 bases lay between the germline ends. Germline-derived CDR1 and CDR2 are SGHVS and FQNEAQ. The CDR3 loop is CASSLVTGPQLNIQYF. In DNA, the CDR3 is TGTGCCAGCAGCTTAGTTACAGGGCCGCAATTAAACATTCAGTACTTC.

The rearrangement joins TRBV28 to TRBJ2-7; possibly TRBD1 for D (5 bases). The CDR3 runs 15 residues. Deletions cut 4 bases from V and 6 bases from J, with 19 bases between. Germline V gene sequence: CDR1 MDHEN, CDR2 SYDVKM. The DNA for the CDR3 is TGTGCCAGCAGTTCACCCACAGGTCCCATAAGCGAGCAGTACTTC. Protein sequence: CASSSPTGPISEQYF.

This rearrangement joins TRBV18 to TRBJ2-7; the match to TRBD2 covers 12 bases. The J segment lost 4 bases and the V segment lost 5 bases, leaving 6 bases of the junction unmatched. This CDR3 has 15 amino acids. In germline, CDR1 is KGHSH, CDR2 LQKENI. The CDR3 loop is CASSTLAGGVYEQYF. The CDR3 DNA is TGTGCCAGCTCAACTCTAGCGGGAGGGGTTTACGAGCAGTACTTC.

This clone was seen repeatedly, ten times or more. The chain couples TRBV29-1 to TRBJ1-2; D unclear. The germline V gene has CDR1 SQVTM and CDR2 ANQGSEA. The CDR3 consists of 15 residues. The ends were cut back, 2 bases at V and 5 bases at J, with 18 bases in the middle. The CDR3: CSVEHSGVGMYGYTF. DNA for the CDR3: TGCAGCGTTGAACACAGCGGGGTCGGAATGTATGGCTACACCTTC.

This clone was seen only a few times. A junction boundary mismatches the germline segment, possibly from a read error. The CDR3 sequence: CASSLAVTGDLNTIYF. CDR3 DNA sequence: TGTGCTAGCAGCTTAGCTGTGACAGGAGATCTAAACACCATATATTTT. The chain joins TRBV7-7 to TRBJ1-3; TRBD1 is a possible D gene (6 bases). The CDR3 consists of 16 residues. Germline V gene data show CDR1 as SSHAT and CDR2 as FNYEAQ (reference sequence). Complete variable domain (other parts from reference TRBV7-7 and TRBJ1-3): GAGVSQSPRYKVTKRGQDVTLRCDPISSHATLYWYQQALGQGPEFLTYFNYEAQPDKSGLPSDRFSAERPEGSISTLTIQRTEQRDSAMYRCASSLAVTGDLNTIYFGEGSWLTVV.

The chain uses TRBV4-1 and TRBJ1-3; the D is unclear. The CDR3 contains 15 residues. Germline V gene sequence: CDR1 MGHRA, CDR2 YSYEKL. V was trimmed by 0 bases and J by 0 bases, leaving 6 bases between them. DNA for the CDR3: TGCGCCAGCAGCCAAGACCCTGGCTCTGGAAACACCATATATTTT. This codes for CASSQDPGSGNTIYF.

The chain combines TRBV28 with TRBJ1-2, with D maybe TRBD1 (6 bases). This CDR3 has 14 amino acids. CDR1 and CDR2 from the germline V gene are MDHEN and SYDVKM. V was trimmed by 5 bases and J by 5 bases, leaving 15 bases between them. The CDR3 is CASSPNTGWYGYTF. Here the CDR3 DNA reads TGTGCCAGCAGTCCAAATACAGGGTGGTATGGCTACACCTTC.

This clone was seen a single time. The J gene is TRBJ2-7, the V gene TRBV28; perhaps D is TRBD1 or TRBD2 (5 bases each). Between the trimmed V and J ends, which lost 6 bases and 1 base, there was a span of 16 bases. This CDR3 contains 15 residues. CDR1 is MDHEN and CDR2 is SYDVKM in the germline V gene. CDR3 nucleotide sequence: TGTGCCAGCAGCTTTTGGGGCGGGCCTTCCTACGAGCAGTACTTC. Its protein product is CASSFWGGPSYEQYF.

The chain employs TRBV14 and TRBJ1-2, with a weak D call TRBD1 (5 bases). Germline V lookup: CDR1 SGHDN, CDR2 FVKESK. The CDR3 contains 15 residues. Trimming shortened V by 4 bases and J by 5 bases, and 17 bases separated the two germline ends. Written as DNA, the CDR3 is TGTGCCAGCAGCCGGGCGGGCAGGGCAGAATATGGCTACACCTTC. Translation gives CASSRAGRAEYGYTF. The entire variable domain, with the rest obtained from reference TRBV14 and TRBJ1-2, is as follows: EAGVTQFPSHSVIEKGQTVTLRCDPISGHDNLYWYRRVMGKEIKFLLHFVKESKQDESGMPNNRFLAERTGGTYSTLKVQPAELEDSGVYFCASSRAGRAEYGYTFGSGTRLTVV.

V and J are TRBV19 and TRBJ1-1, with 9 bases fitting TRBD1. The CDR3 is 12 residues long. Per the germline V gene, CDR1 is LNHDA and CDR2 is SQIVND (reference sequence). V lost 7 bases to trimming and J lost 11 bases; unmatched junction nucleotides: 8. This CDR3 reads CASIPNRGLAFF. CDR3 nucleotides: TGTGCCAGTATCCCCAACAGGGGGCTGGCTTTCTTT.

The chain couples TRBV11-2 to TRBJ2-7, with D hard to call. CDR1 and CDR2 (germline): SGHAT, FQNNGV. The CDR3 contains 15 residues. Trimming shortened V by 0 bases and J by 3 bases, and 12 bases separated the two germline ends. In DNA, the CDR3 is TGTGCCAGCAGCTTAGAGCAGGCCCTAGGCTACGAGCAGTACTTC. Translated: CASSLEQALGYEQYF.

The genes are TRBV10-3 and TRBJ2-1; 9 nucleotides line up with TRBD1. In germline, CDR1 is ENHRY, CDR2 SYGVKD. The CDR3 consists of 14 residues. V lost 6 bases to trimming and J lost 7 bases; unmatched junction nucleotides: 7. In DNA, the CDR3 is TGTGCCATCAGCCCGGGACAGGGACGGAATGAGCAGTTCTTC. It is translated as CAISPGQGRNEQFF.

This chain connects TRBV5-8 to TRBJ2-2; a weak D match, TRBD2 (6 bases). The CDR3 spans 15 residues. Trimming left V 3 bases short and J 4 bases short, with 13 bases between. Germline V CDR1 and CDR2: SGHTS, YDEGEE. CDR3 in DNA: TGTGCCAGCAGCTGGGAGGTATTTGGCACCGGGGAGCTGTTTTTT. This codes for CASSWEVFGTGELFF.

CDR3 sequence reads: CASSPLTAGGGYEQYF. The DNA of the CDR3 is TGTGCCAGCAGTCCCCTCACCGCGGGAGGGGGGTACGAGCAGTACTTC. The chain carries TRBV2 and TRBJ2-7; 9 bases fit TRBD2. Losses at the gene ends were 5 bases for V and 4 bases for J; bases not matched to a gene: 12. In germline, CDR1 is SNHLY, CDR2 FYNNEI. The CDR3 totals 16 residues.